The 26 T cell receptor beta chains in this list originate from one sample, sequenced in a study of T cells in narcolepsy. Sequenced by immunoSEQ multiplex PCR; TCRdb stores in-frame clones only, minus some. This table holds 20,000 to 25,000 clones, 70% to 90% found once. Sequenced input: memory (CD45RA-) CD4+ T cells from blood. The source of these receptors is a human donor in good health.

V is TRBV27 and J is TRBJ2-7; the D gene is possibly TRBD1 (6 bases). Germline values: CDR1 MNHEY, CDR2 SMNVEV (reference sequence). This CDR3 spans 14 amino acids. The V gene lost 6 bases and the J gene lost 3 bases, with 15 bases spanning the gap. CDR3 DNA sequence: TGTGCCAGCAGGGTACGACAGGAGTTCTACGAGCAGTACTTC. Protein: CASRVRQEFYEQYF.

The chain links TRBV9 to TRBJ1-4; weak D call: TRBD1 (5 bases). Looked up from germline, CDR1 is SGDLS and CDR2 is YYNGEE. V was cut by 3 bases and J by 11 bases, with 17 bases left in between. This CDR3 has 14 residues. The CDR3 here is CASSARDRGGKLFF. Written as DNA, the CDR3 is TGTGCCAGCAGCGCACGGGACCGGGGAGGGAAACTGTTTTTT.

The V and J genes are TRBV30 and TRBJ1-1; tentatively, D is TRBD1 (5 bases). V was cut by 4 bases and J by 2 bases, with 14 bases left in between. The V gene's germline CDR1 is GTSNPN and CDR2 SVGIG (reference sequence). CDR3 size: 14 residues. CDR3 DNA sequence: TGTGCCTGGAAGGCGAGGGGAATTAACACTGAAGCTTTCTTT. This gives the protein CAWKARGINTEAFF.

The chain links TRBV6-5 to TRBJ2-1; maybe TRBD2 (5 bases). V gave up 6 bases and J gave up 15 bases, with 27 bases separating them. This CDR3 is 15 amino acids long. Germline values: CDR1 MNHEY, CDR2 SVGAGI. The DNA of the CDR3 is TGTGCCAGCAGCGCCGGCGGGCGTGGAGCGGAATTGGGGTTCTTC. Translation gives CASSAGGRGAELGFF.

The chain recombines TRBV4-3 with TRBJ1-6; the D gene is possibly TRBD1 (6 bases). The V gene lost 4 bases and the J gene lost 10 bases, with 14 bases spanning the gap. The CDR3 totals 14 residues. Per the germline V gene, CDR1 is LGHNA and CDR2 is YSLEER. CDR3: CASSPSRGKSPLHF. CDR3 nucleotide sequence: TGCGCCAGCAGCCCGAGCAGGGGTAAATCACCCCTCCACTTT.

J is TRBJ2-1 and V is TRBV9, with 8 bases that match TRBD2. This CDR3 has 16 residues. The J segment lost 1 base and the V segment lost 3 bases, leaving 6 bases of the junction unmatched. The germline CDR1 and CDR2 sequences are SGDLS and YYNGEE. The CDR3 here is CASSANGLASYNEQFF. DNA for the CDR3: TGTGCCAGCAGCGCAAACGGACTAGCTTCCTACAATGAGCAGTTCTTC.

Turning to this clone: The junction and the germline gene differ at one end; a read error may be behind it. CDR3 region: CASSPSPGRVQETQYF. The CDR3 coding sequence is TGTGCTAGCAGCCCGTCCCCCGGGCGGGTACAAGAGACCCAGTACTTC. This chain joins TRBV7-7 and TRBJ2-5; perhaps TRBD2 as D (5 bases). The CDR3 spans 16 residues. Germline loops: CDR1 SSHAT, CDR2 FNYEAQ (reference sequence). Combining the CDR3 with reference TRBV7-7 and TRBJ2-5 gives the whole variable domain GAGVSQSPRYKVTKRGQDVTLRCDPISSHATLYWYQQALGQGPEFLTYFNYEAQPDKSGLPSDRFSAERPEGSISTLTIQRTEQRDSAMYRCASSPSPGRVQETQYFGPGTRLLVL.

V is TRBV7-9 and J is TRBJ2-7; the match to TRBD1 covers 9 bases. V lost 4 bases and J lost 1; bases outside the gene matches: 11. Germline CDR1 is SEHNR and CDR2 is FQNEAQ (reference sequence). CDR3 length equals 17 residues. The CDR3 region is CASSSWGTGKGSYEQYF. DNA for the CDR3: TGTGCCAGCAGCTCATGGGGGACAGGGAAGGGGTCCTACGAGCAGTACTTC.

The V gene is TRBV15, the J gene TRBJ2-2; the D call may be TRBD1 or TRBD2 (5 bases each). The ends were cut back, 5 bases at V and 4 bases at J, with 17 bases in the middle. This CDR3 is built from 16 residues. Looked up from germline, CDR1 is LNHNV and CDR2 is YYDKDF (reference sequence). The CDR3 region has the DNA TGTGCCACCAGCCCCCGAGGCCAGAGGGGCACCGGGGAGCTGTTTTTT. It is translated as CATSPRGQRGTGELFF.

Concerning this clone itself: One end of the junction does not line up with germline, which may come from a read error. The CDR3 nucleotides read TGTGCCAGCTCTCTTCTAGACAGCAAAGATACGCAGTATTTT. Protein product: CASSLLDSKDTQYF. V gene TRBV18 combines with J gene TRBJ2-3; a possible D gene is TRBD1 (5 bases). Germline CDR1 KGHSH, CDR2 LQKENI. The CDR3 is 14 residues long.

This chain uses TRBV5-4 with TRBJ1-2, with 9 bases identical to TRBD1. Trimming took 4 bases from V and 7 from J; bases not matched to a gene: 5. The length of the CDR3 is 13 residues. CDR1 and CDR2 from the germline V gene are SGHNT and YYREEE (reference sequence). DNA for the CDR3: TGTGCCAGCAGCACCTGGACAGGGGTTGGCTACACCTTC. Translating it yields CASSTWTGVGYTF. Filled out from reference TRBV5-4 and TRBJ1-2, the complete variable domain reads ETGVTQSPTHLIKTRGQQVTLRCSSQSGHNTVSWYQQALGQGPQFIFQYYREEENGRGNFPPRFSGLQFPNYSSELNVNALELDDSALYLCASSTWTGVGYTFGSGTRLTVV.

This chain joins TRBV19 and TRBJ2-1; D gene ambiguous. This CDR3 is 12 amino acids long. V lost 5 bases to trimming and J lost 4 bases, with 6 bases between them. Germline CDR1 reads LNHDA; CDR2 reads SQIVND (reference sequence). Here the CDR3 reads CASSAQYNEQFF. The CDR3 DNA follows: TGTGCCAGTAGTGCCCAATACAATGAGCAGTTCTTC.

The rearrangement uses TRBV5-1 and TRBJ2-1, with 8 bases aligning to TRBD1. CDR1 SGHRS and CDR2 YFSETQ come from the germline V gene. CDR3 length equals 18 residues. J was trimmed by 2 bases and V by 4 bases; bases with no gene match: 14. The CDR3 region is CASSLPYPGQDTYNEQFF. The CDR3 DNA follows: TGCGCCAGCAGCCTACCATATCCGGGACAGGACACCTACAATGAGCAGTTCTTC.

The CDR3 nucleotides are TGCGCCAGCAGTTTTCCACAGGCGTCCAGACAGTTCTTC. Amino acids: CASSFPQASRQFF. The chain has TRBV5-1 and TRBJ2-1, with D possibly matching TRBD1 (5 bases). Trimming took off 5 bases at V and 13 bases at J, with 19 bases between the two ends. The CDR3 extends over 13 amino acids. CDR1 is SGHRS and CDR2 is YFSETQ in the germline V gene.

In its sample, this clone was seen once. V and J are TRBV14 and TRBJ2-7, with D possibly being TRBD2 (6 bases). V was pared by 3 bases and J by 2 bases, with 17 bases between. CDR1 SGHDN and CDR2 FVKESK come from the germline V gene. CDR3 length equals 16 residues. The CDR3 here is CASSQTTSYLPYEQYF. Here the CDR3 DNA reads TGTGCCAGCAGCCAGACTACTAGCTATTTACCCTACGAGCAGTACTTC.

This chain links TRBV19 with TRBJ2-3; D gene uncertain. Germline V gene data show CDR1 as LNHDA and CDR2 as SQIVND (reference sequence). V shed 4 bases and J shed 1 base, with 18 bases lying between them. The CDR3 is 17 residues long. DNA for the CDR3: TGTGCCAGTAGTAGCAGACAAGCCCTAGGTGGCACAGATACGCAGTATTTT. Protein product: CASSSRQALGGTDTQYF.

V is TRBV5-1 and J is TRBJ2-6; maybe TRBD1 (7 bases). CDR1 and CDR2 (germline): SGHRS, YFSETQ. The CDR3 is 21 residues long. V lost 0 bases to trimming and J lost 0 bases, with 22 bases between them. The DNA of the CDR3 is TGCGCCAGCAGCTTGGGAGGGGGCGCGGGGCTTGGCTCCTCTGGGGCCAACGTCCTGACTTTC. This gives the protein CASSLGGGAGLGSSGANVLTF.

This clone was detected only a few times. The V gene is TRBV28, the J gene TRBJ2-2; no reliable D call. The CDR3 spans 14 residues. Per the germline V gene, CDR1 is MDHEN and CDR2 is SYDVKM. The germline V and J ends were trimmed by 2 bases and 6 bases, with 10 bases remaining between them. The CDR3 loop reads CASSLHLAPGELFF. CDR3 DNA: TGTGCCAGCAGTTTACATCTGGCACCCGGGGAGCTGTTTTTT.

There are a few counts of this clone. This chain links TRBV6-6 with TRBJ1-3; D unclear. V was shortened by 6 bases and J by 0 bases, with 9 bases between the two germline ends. The CDR3 has 14 residues. In germline, CDR1 is MNHNY, CDR2 SVGAGI (reference sequence). This CDR3 reads CASSPGSSGNTIYF. CDR3 DNA: TGTGCCAGCAGCCCCGGAAGCTCTGGAAACACCATATATTTT.

This chain links TRBV6-6 with TRBJ2-7; TRBD1 is a possible D gene (5 bases). V was cut by 7 bases and J by 3 bases, with 16 bases left in between. CDR1 and CDR2 from the germline V gene are MNHNY and SVGAGI (reference sequence). CDR3 length equals 14 residues. Written as DNA, the CDR3 is TGTGCCAGCAACCCCGCAGGGAAGAACTACGAGCAGTACTTC. It encodes CASNPAGKNYEQYF.

The CDR3 here is CASSGTGVFGETQYF. The CDR3 DNA follows: TGTGCCAGCAGTGGGACAGGGGTGTTTGGAGAGACCCAGTACTTC. This rearrangement joins TRBV2 to TRBJ2-5; 9 nucleotides line up with TRBD1. Germline loops: CDR1 SNHLY, CDR2 FYNNEI. CDR3 length: 15 residues. V lost 4 bases and J lost 4; bases outside the gene matches: 7.

V and J are TRBV27 and TRBJ2-6; D remains unclear. V lost 5 bases to trimming and J lost 0 bases, with 11 bases between them. The CDR3 runs to 16 residues. From germline, CDR1 is MNHEY and CDR2 SMNVEV (reference sequence). The CDR3 protein is CASSAYTASGANVLTF. CDR3 sequence (DNA): TGTGCCAGCAGTGCTTACACGGCCTCTGGGGCCAACGTCCTGACTTTC.

The chain carries TRBV6-1 and TRBJ2-7, with a tentative D call TRBD2 (5 bases). Trimming took 8 bases from V and 9 from J, leaving 8 bases between them. The CDR3 runs to 9 residues. Germline V gene sequence: CDR1 MNHNS, CDR2 SASEGT. CDR3 residues: CASQEGQYF. The CDR3, as DNA: TGTGCCAGCCAAGAGGGGCAGTACTTC.

The rearrangement links TRBV28 to TRBJ2-5, with D possibly being TRBD2 (7 bases). The ends were cut back, 5 bases at V and 5 bases at J, with 15 bases in the middle. This CDR3 spans 14 amino acids. The V gene's germline CDR1 is MDHEN and CDR2 SYDVKM. CDR3 amino acids: CASSAGAGGETQYF. CDR3 DNA sequence: TGTGCCAGCAGTGCGGGGGCCGGGGGGGAGACCCAGTACTTC.

This chain joins TRBV10-3 and TRBJ1-2, with D perhaps matching TRBD1 (5 bases). Germline V gives CDR1 ENHRY, CDR2 SYGVKD. The CDR3 spans 15 residues. V was shortened by 2 bases and J by 4 bases, with 14 bases between the two germline ends. As DNA, the CDR3 is TGTGCCATCAGTGAGGGAGGGGCAGGGCGCTATGGCTACACCTTC. It codes for CAISEGGAGRYGYTF.

The gene calls are TRBV6-5 and TRBJ1-5; 7 bases are shared with TRBD1. Germline CDR1 is MNHEY and CDR2 is SVGAGI. CDR3 length: 13 residues. The V segment lost 3 bases and the J segment 5 bases; nucleotides outside the gene matches: 1. The CDR3 coding sequence is TGTGCCAGCAGTTATGGGACAGATCAGCCCCAGCATTTT. Protein: CASSYGTDQPQHF.